This record looks at one TCR beta chain sequence and its context. The CDR3 consists of 15 residues. Germline loops: CDR1 LGHNA, CDR2 YSLEER. V dropped 2 bases and J dropped 3 bases, with 10 bases sitting between them. The data were taken from a study of T cell responses to AZD1222 COVID-19 vaccine. Repertoires were generated with immunoSEQ multiplex PCR, while TCRdb's copy carries only in-frame clones and drops some. This table has roughly 100,000 clones, less than 95% appearing once. The sequence came from an adult in good health. The specimen comprised peripheral blood, sampled on day 0 of AZD1222 vaccination. The chain combines TRBV4-3 with TRBJ1-4; D remains ambiguous. The CDR3 protein is CASSQRGGPNEKLFF. The CDR3 DNA reads TGCGCCAGCAGCCAACGAGGAGGGCCTAATGAAAAACTGTTTTTT.